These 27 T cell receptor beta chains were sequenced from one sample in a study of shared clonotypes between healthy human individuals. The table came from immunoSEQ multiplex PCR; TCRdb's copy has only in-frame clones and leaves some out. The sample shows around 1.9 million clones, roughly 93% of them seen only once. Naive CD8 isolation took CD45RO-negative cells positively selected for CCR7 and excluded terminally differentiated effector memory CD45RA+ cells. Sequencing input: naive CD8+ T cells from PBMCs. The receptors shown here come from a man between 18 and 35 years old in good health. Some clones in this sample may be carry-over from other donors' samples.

The CDR3 nucleotides read TGTGCCAGCAGCAACCGGGACAGGGCCCACGAGCAGTACTTC. Its protein is CASSNRDRAHEQYF. V usage is TRBV13 and J usage is TRBJ2-7; 9 nucleotides line up with TRBD1. CDR1 and CDR2 (germline): PRHDT, FYEKMQ (reference sequence). The CDR3 sequence is 14 residues long. Trimming at V came to 5 bases and at J to 5 bases, leaving 7 bases not matched to a gene.

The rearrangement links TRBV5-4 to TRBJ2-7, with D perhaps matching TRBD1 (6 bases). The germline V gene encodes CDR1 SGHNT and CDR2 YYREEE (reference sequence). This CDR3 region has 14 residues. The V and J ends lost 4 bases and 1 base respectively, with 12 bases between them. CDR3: CASSKLGASYEQYF. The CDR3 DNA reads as TGTGCCAGCAGCAAACTGGGGGCGTCCTACGAGCAGTACTTC.

CDR3 region: CASSYSPGARYNEQFF. CDR3 bases: TGTGCCAGCAGTTACTCGCCGGGGGCGCGATACAATGAGCAGTTCTTC. This chain joins TRBV6-5 and TRBJ2-1, with D perhaps matching TRBD1 or TRBD2 (6 bases each). CDR1 and CDR2 from the germline V gene are MNHEY and SVGAGI. The CDR3 totals 16 residues. V lost 0 bases to trimming and J lost 4 bases, with 13 bases between them.

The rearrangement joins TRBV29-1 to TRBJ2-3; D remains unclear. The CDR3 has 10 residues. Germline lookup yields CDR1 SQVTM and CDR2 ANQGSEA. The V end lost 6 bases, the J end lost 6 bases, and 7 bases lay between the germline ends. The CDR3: CSVAVDTQYF. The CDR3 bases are TGCAGCGTCGCGGTGGATACGCAGTATTTT.

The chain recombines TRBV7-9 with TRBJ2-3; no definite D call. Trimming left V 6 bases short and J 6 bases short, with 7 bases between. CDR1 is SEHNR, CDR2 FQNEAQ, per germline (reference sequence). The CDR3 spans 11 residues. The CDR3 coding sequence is TGTGCCAGCAGAGTTGGGGATACGCAGTATTTT. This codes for CASRVGDTQYF.

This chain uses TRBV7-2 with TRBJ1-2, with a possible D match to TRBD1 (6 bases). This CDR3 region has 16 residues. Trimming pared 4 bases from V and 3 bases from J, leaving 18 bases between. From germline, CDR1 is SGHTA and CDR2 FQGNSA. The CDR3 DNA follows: TGTGCCAGCAGCTCGATACCCGGGACACCCTACTATGGCTACACCTTC. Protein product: CASSSIPGTPYYGYTF. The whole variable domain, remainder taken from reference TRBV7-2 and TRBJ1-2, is GAGVSQSPSNKVTEKGKDVELRCDPISGHTALYWYRQSLGQGLEFLIYFQGNSAPDKSGLPSDRFSAERTGGSVSTLTIQRTQQEDSAVYLCASSSIPGTPYYGYTFGSGTRLTVV.

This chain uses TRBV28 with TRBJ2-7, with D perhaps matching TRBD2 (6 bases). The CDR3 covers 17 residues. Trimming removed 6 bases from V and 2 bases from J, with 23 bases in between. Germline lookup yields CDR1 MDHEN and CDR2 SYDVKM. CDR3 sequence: CASSDRGRGRTPYEQYF. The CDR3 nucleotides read TGTGCCAGCAGCGATCGGGGCCGGGGGAGGACCCCCTACGAGCAGTACTTC.

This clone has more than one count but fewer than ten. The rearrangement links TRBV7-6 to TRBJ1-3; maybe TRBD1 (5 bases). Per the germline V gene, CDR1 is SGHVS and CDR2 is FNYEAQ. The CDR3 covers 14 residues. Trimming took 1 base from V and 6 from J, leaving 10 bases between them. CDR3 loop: CASSLEARENTIYF. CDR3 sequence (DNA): TGTGCCAGCAGCTTAGAGGCCAGGGAAAACACCATATATTTT. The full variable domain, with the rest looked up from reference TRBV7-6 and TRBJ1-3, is GAGVSQSPRYKVTKRGQDVALRCDPISGHVSLYWYRQALGQGPEFLTYFNYEAQQDKSGLPNDRFSAERPEGSISTLTIQRTEQRDSAMYRCASSLEARENTIYFGEGSWLTVV.

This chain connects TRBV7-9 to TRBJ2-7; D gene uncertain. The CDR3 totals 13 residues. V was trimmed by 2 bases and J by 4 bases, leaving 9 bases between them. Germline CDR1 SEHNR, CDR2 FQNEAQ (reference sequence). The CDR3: CASSLSSRYEQYF. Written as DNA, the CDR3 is TGTGCCAGCAGCTTATCATCCCGGTACGAGCAGTACTTC.

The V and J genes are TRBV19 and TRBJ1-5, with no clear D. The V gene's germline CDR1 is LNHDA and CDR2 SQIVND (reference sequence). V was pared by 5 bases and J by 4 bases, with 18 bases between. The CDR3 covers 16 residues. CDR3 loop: CASSSRWLSQNQPQHF. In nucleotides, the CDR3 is TGTGCCAGTAGTTCTCGGTGGCTCAGCCAAAATCAGCCCCAGCATTTT.

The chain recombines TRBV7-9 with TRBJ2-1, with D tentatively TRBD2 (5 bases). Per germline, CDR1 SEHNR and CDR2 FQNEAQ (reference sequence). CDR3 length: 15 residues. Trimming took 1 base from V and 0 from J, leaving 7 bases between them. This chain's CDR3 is CASSLERSSYNEQFF. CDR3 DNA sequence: TGTGCCAGCAGCTTAGAGCGGAGCTCCTACAATGAGCAGTTCTTC.

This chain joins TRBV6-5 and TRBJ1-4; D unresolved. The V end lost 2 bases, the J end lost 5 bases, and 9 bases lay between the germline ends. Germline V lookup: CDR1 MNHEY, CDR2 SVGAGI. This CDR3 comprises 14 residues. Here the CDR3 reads CASSYEGSNEKLFF. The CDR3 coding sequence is TGTGCCAGCAGTTACGAGGGATCAAATGAAAAACTGTTTTTT.

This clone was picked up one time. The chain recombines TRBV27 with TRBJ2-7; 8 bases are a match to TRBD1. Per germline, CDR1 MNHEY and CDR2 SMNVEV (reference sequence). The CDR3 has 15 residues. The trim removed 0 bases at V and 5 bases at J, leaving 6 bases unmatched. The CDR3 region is CASSLSGRGHDEQYF. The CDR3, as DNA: TGTGCCAGCAGTTTATCCGGCAGGGGGCACGACGAGCAGTACTTC.

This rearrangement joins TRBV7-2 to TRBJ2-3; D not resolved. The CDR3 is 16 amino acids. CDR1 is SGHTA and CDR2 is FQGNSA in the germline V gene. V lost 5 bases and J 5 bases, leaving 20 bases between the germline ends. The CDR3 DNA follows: TGTGCCAGCAGCCCAGGATTTGGGCAGACTGAAGATACGCAGTATTTT. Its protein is CASSPGFGQTEDTQYF.

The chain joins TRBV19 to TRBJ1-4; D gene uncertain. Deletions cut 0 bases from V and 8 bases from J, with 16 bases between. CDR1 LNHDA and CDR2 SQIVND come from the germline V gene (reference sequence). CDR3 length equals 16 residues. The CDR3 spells CASSIDPRDSSEKLFF. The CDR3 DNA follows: TGTGCCAGTAGTATAGATCCACGCGACTCTAGCGAAAAACTGTTTTTT.

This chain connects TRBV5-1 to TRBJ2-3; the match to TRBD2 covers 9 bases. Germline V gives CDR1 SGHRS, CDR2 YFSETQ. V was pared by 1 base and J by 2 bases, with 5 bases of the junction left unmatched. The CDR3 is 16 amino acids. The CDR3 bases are TGCGCCAGCAGCTTGTCAGCGGGAGGCACCACAGATACGCAGTATTTT. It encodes CASSLSAGGTTDTQYF.

The CDR3, as DNA: TGTGCCAGTAGTATGCGTTGGCCCGGGGTAAGCATCTACGAGCAGTACTTC. It codes for CASSMRWPGVSIYEQYF. The chain is built from TRBV19 and TRBJ2-7; the D gene is possibly TRBD2 (5 bases). V dropped 3 bases and J dropped 3 bases, with 21 bases sitting between them. The CDR3 is 17 amino acids. CDR1 is LNHDA, CDR2 SQIVND, per germline (reference sequence).

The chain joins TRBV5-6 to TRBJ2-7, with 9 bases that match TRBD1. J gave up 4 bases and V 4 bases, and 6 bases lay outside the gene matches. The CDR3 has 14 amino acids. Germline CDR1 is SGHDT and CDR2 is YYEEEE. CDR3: CASSPWDRVYEQYF. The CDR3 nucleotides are TGTGCCAGCAGCCCCTGGGACAGGGTTTACGAGCAGTACTTC.

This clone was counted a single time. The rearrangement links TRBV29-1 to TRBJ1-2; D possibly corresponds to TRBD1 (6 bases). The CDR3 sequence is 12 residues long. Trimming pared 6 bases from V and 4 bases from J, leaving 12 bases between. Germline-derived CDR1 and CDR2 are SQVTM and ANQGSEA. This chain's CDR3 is CSVVDRSYGYTF. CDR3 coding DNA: TGCAGCGTCGTAGACAGGAGCTATGGCTACACCTTC.

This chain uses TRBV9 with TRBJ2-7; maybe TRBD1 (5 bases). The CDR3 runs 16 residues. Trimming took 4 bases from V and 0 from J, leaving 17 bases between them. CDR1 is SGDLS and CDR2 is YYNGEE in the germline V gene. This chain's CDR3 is CASSSSRETVSYEQYF. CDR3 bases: TGTGCCAGCAGCTCATCACGAGAGACAGTCTCCTACGAGCAGTACTTC.

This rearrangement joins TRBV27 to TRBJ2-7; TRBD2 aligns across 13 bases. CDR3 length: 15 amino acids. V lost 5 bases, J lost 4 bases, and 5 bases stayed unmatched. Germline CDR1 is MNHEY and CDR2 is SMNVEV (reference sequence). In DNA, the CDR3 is TGTGCCAGCAGTGTTGGGACTAGCGGGACGTACGAGCAGTACTTC. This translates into CASSVGTSGTYEQYF.

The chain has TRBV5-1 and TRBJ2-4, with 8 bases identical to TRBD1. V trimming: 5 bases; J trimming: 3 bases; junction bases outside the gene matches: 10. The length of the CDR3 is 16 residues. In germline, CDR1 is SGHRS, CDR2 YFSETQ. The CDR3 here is CASSPDRVDVKNIQYF. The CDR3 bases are TGCGCCAGCAGTCCGGACAGGGTTGATGTCAAAAACATTCAGTACTTC.

Here the CDR3 reads CASSLGWYLGVAGGNEQFF. In nucleotides, the CDR3 is TGTGCCAGCAGCTTGGGTTGGTACTTGGGAGTAGCGGGAGGTAATGAGCAGTTCTTC. V gene TRBV5-6 combines with J gene TRBJ2-1; 10 bases match TRBD2. CDR3 length: 19 residues. J lost 7 bases, V lost 0 bases, and 16 bases had no gene match. Per the germline V gene, CDR1 is SGHDT and CDR2 is YYEEEE. Drawing the rest from reference TRBV5-6 and TRBJ2-1, the complete variable domain is DAGVTQSPTHLIKTRGQQVTLRCSPKSGHDTVSWYQQALGQGPQFIFQYYEEEERQRGNFPDRFSGHQFPNYSSELNVNALLLGDSALYLCASSLGWYLGVAGGNEQFFGPGTRLTVL.

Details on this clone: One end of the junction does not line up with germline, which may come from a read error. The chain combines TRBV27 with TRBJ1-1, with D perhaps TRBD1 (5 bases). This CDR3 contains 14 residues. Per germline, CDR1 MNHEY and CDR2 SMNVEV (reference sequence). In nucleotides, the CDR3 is TGTGCCAGCAGTTGGGGGGTGCGGAACCCTGAAGCTTTCTTT. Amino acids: CASSWGVRNPEAFF.

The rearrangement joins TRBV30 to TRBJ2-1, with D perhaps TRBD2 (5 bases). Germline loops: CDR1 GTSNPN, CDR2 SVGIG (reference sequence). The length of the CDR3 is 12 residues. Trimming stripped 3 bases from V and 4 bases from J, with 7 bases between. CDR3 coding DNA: TGTGCCTGGAGGGGGAGTTACAATGAGCAGTTCTTC. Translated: CAWRGSYNEQFF.

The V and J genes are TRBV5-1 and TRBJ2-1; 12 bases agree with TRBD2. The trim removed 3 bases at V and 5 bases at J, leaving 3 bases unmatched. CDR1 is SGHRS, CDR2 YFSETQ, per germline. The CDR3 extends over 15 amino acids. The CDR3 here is CASSYGLAGNNEQFF. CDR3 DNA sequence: TGCGCCAGCAGCTATGGACTAGCGGGAAACAATGAGCAGTTCTTC.

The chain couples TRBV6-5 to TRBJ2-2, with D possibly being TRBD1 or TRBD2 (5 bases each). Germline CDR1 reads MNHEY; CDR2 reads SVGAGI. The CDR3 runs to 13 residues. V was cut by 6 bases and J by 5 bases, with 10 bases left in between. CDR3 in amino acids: CASRPGRTGELFF. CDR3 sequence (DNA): TGTGCCAGCAGGCCGGGACGGACCGGGGAGCTGTTTTTT.